The 17 T cell receptor beta chains below all came from one sample that was sequenced in a study of regulatory T cells in long-lasting Graves disease (TCRdb year 2021). The time point tag for this specimen amounts to: newly diagnosed GD, antithyroid drugs for less than 3 months. RNA was extracted from PBMCs in TRIzol for both TCR sequencing and RNA sequencing. Libraries were made using multiplex PCR. Sequencing was carried out with an Illumina HiSeq 4000. iRepertoire HTBI primers and Arm-PCR amplification of CDR3 regions were used to construct TCR beta libraries. TCRdb trimmed the raw reads at Q25, called clones with MiXCR and kept productive beta chains. Here each entry gathers all rows of one CDR3 protein and keeps the most common genes and DNA. The sample profile shows over 300,000 distinct CDR3 sequences; roughly a sixth of them were found once. 22% of the sample goes to the ten largest clones.

Sample: peripheral blood mononuclear cells (PBMCs), taken at new diagnosis, from a patient treated with antithyroid drugs. Receptors originate from a female donor with Graves disease.

This clonotype was picked up a small number of times. This chain uses TRBV29-1 with TRBJ2-5; 10 nucleotides align to TRBD2. The length of the CDR3 is 18 residues. Germline CDR1 reads SQVTM; CDR2 reads ANQGSEA. Trimming cost V 0 bases and J 4 bases; bases outside gene matches: 14. The CDR3 here is CSVEDLGLAGAPGETQYF. The CDR3 DNA is TGCAGCGTTGAAGATCTGGGGCTAGCGGGGGCTCCGGGAGAGACCCAGTACTTC.

This clonotype has at least ten counts. This chain connects TRBV29-1 to TRBJ2-7, with D possibly matching TRBD1 (5 bases). Deletions cut 5 bases from V and 4 bases from J, with 15 bases between. Germline CDR1 SQVTM, CDR2 ANQGSEA. CDR3 length equals 13 residues. DNA of the CDR3: TGCAGCGTTCTTCCCGTGGACAAATACGAGCAGTACTTC. Its protein product is CSVLPVDKYEQYF.

The table lists this clonotype with a count of one. It differs at one base from a far larger clone, so likely a read error. The chain uses TRBV10-3 and TRBJ2-2; a possible D gene is TRBD2 (6 bases). Per the germline V gene, CDR1 is ENHRY and CDR2 is SYGVKD. This CDR3 has 14 amino acids. The CDR3 nucleotides are TGTGCCAGCAGTTACTCTGTGGACACCGGGGAGGTGTTTTTT. Translation: CASSYSVDTGEVFF.

This sequence joins TRBV28 and TRBJ1-2; possibly TRBD1 for D (5 bases). Germline V gene data show CDR1 as MDHEN and CDR2 as SYDVKM. Deletions cut 5 bases from V and 4 bases from J, with 20 bases between. CDR3 length equals 16 residues. This CDR3 reads CASSPLPRGGGYGYTF. CDR3 in DNA: TGTGCCAGCAGTCCACTCCCCCGCGGGGGAGGCTATGGCTACACCTTC.

V and J are TRBV7-3 and TRBJ2-1; tentatively, D is TRBD1 (6 bases). Trimming left V 6 bases short and J 4 bases short, with 10 bases between. This CDR3 spans 13 amino acids. Germline lookup yields CDR1 SGHTA and CDR2 FQGTGA. The CDR3 loop is CASRLDRYNEQFF. In nucleotides, the CDR3 is TGTGCCAGCAGATTGGACAGATACAATGAGCAGTTCTTC.

This clonotype was seen at least ten times. V gene TRBV7-2 combines with J gene TRBJ2-3, with a weak D call TRBD2 (5 bases). This CDR3 is 12 amino acids long. Trimming shortened V by 4 bases and J by 14 bases, and 16 bases separated the two germline ends. The germline gives CDR1 SGHTA, CDR2 FQGNSA. The CDR3 nucleotides are TGTGCCAGCAGCTCGCAGCTGAGCCTAGCGTATTTT. Translation: CASSSQLSLAYF.

This clonotype was counted ten times or more. The chain joins TRBV20-1 to TRBJ2-1; TRBD2 might be the D (6 bases). There are 15 residues in the CDR3. V gave up 3 bases and J gave up 0 bases, with 12 bases separating them. The germline CDR1 and CDR2 sequences are DFQATT and SNEGSKA (reference sequence). The CDR3 DNA sequence: TGCAGTGCTAGTGCCGGGACTCCCTCCTACAATGAGCAGTTCTTC. It yields the protein CSASAGTPSYNEQFF.

The table lists this clonotype with many counts. The chain uses TRBV28 and TRBJ1-1; 7 bases fit TRBD1. The CDR3 has 12 residues. Germline V CDR1 and CDR2: MDHEN, SYDVKM. J gave up 8 bases and V 5 bases, and 5 bases lay outside the gene matches. For the CDR3, the DNA is TGTGCCAGCAGTGCTGGACAGGCCGAAGCTTTCTTT. This codes for CASSAGQAEAFF.

This clonotype was picked up many times. J is TRBJ1-6 and V is TRBV27; D is possibly TRBD1 (5 bases). Trimming took 5 bases from V and 3 from J, leaving 23 bases between them. This CDR3 comprises 19 residues. CDR1 is MNHEY, CDR2 SMNVEV, per germline (reference sequence). The CDR3 loop reads CASSDSLWRGSVYNSPLHF. The CDR3 nucleotides are TGTGCCAGCAGTGACTCACTGTGGAGGGGAAGCGTCTATAATTCACCCCTCCACTTT.

Ten or more counts support this clonotype. The V and J genes are TRBV28 and TRBJ2-5; TRBD1 matches at 11 bases. Germline loops: CDR1 MDHEN, CDR2 SYDVKM. The CDR3 spans 17 residues. V gave up 5 bases and J gave up 4 bases; unmatched junction bases: 12. In DNA form, the CDR3 reads TGTGCCAGCAGTCCTCTAATGGACAGGGGGCGCGTAGAGACCCAGTACTTC. Protein: CASSPLMDRGRVETQYF.

This clonotype was seen at least ten times. The chain has TRBV7-8 and TRBJ2-5; D is possibly TRBD2 (6 bases). V shed 5 bases and J shed 10 bases, with 29 bases lying between them. The CDR3 is made up of 17 amino acids. In germline, CDR1 is SGHVS, CDR2 FQNEAQ. CDR3 DNA sequence: TGTGCCAGCAGCCAAAGCCGCGGGACGCCCACCTCCGGAGACCAGTACTTC. It specifies CASSQSRGTPTSGDQYF.

The sample holds many counts of this clonotype. The J gene is TRBJ2-1, the V gene TRBV27, with TRBD2 matching over 11 bases. The CDR3 runs to 15 residues. J was trimmed by 2 bases and V by 5 bases; bases with no gene match: 2. CDR1 MNHEY and CDR2 SMNVEV come from the germline V gene (reference sequence). Here the CDR3 reads CASSAGLAAYNEQFF. The CDR3 DNA reads as TGTGCCAGCAGTGCGGGACTAGCGGCCTACAATGAGCAGTTCTTC.

This clonotype was counted ten times or more. This chain links TRBV27 with TRBJ1-1; D is perhaps TRBD1 (6 bases). With 5 bases removed from V and 7 bases from J, the gap between germline ends came to 17 bases. Germline lookup yields CDR1 MNHEY and CDR2 SMNVEV (reference sequence). There are 14 residues in the CDR3. In DNA form, the CDR3 reads TGTGCCAGCAGTCTTGTGACAGGAGCACTTGAAGCTTTCTTT. This encodes CASSLVTGALEAFF.

This clonotype was seen many times. The chain recombines TRBV18 with TRBJ2-1; a possible D gene is TRBD2 (6 bases). The CDR3 loop spans 15 amino acids. The V end lost 3 bases, the J end lost 7 bases, and 16 bases lay between the germline ends. The germline gives CDR1 KGHSH, CDR2 LQKENI. The CDR3 region has the DNA TGTGCCAGCTCACCGACGGGGCTAGCGCAAAATGAGCAGTTCTTC. Translating gives CASSPTGLAQNEQFF.

V is TRBV14 and J is TRBJ2-4, with TRBD2 matching over 8 bases. V shed 7 bases, J shed 0 bases, and the junction held 20 bases outside the gene matches. The CDR3 has 20 amino acids. From germline, CDR1 is SGHDN and CDR2 FVKESK. The CDR3 protein is CASISLGGANAIIAKNIQYF. The CDR3 DNA reads as TGTGCCAGCATTAGTCTCGGGGGGGCAAACGCGATAATAGCCAAAAACATTCAGTACTTC.

The chain uses TRBV29-1 and TRBJ2-2, with 11 bases lining up with TRBD2. CDR1 and CDR2 (germline): SQVTM, ANQGSEA. The V and J ends lost 6 bases and 7 bases, in that order; junction bases with no gene match: 7. The CDR3 length is 14 residues. The CDR3, as DNA: TGCAGCGTAGTCGTAGCGGGAGGGGTCGGGGAGCTGTTTTTT. Its translation: CSVVVAGGVGELFF.

A note on this clonotype: A far larger clone is just one base off, so this is likely a read error. In DNA form, the CDR3 reads TGTGCCAGCAGTCCGAGCGGGACCGGGGCCTACGAGCAGTTCTTC. It translates to CASSPSGTGAYEQFF. The V and J genes are TRBV28 and TRBJ2-1, with 7 bases identical to TRBD2. The V gene end was trimmed by 5 bases and the J gene end by 10 bases; junction bases not matched to a gene: 14. CDR1 is MDHEN and CDR2 is SYDVKM in the germline V gene. The CDR3 sequence is 15 residues long. Together with reference TRBV28 and TRBJ2-1, the CDR3 gives the full variable domain: DVKVTQSSRYLVKRTGEKVFLECVQDMDHENMFWYRQDPGLGLRLIYFSYDVKMKEKGDIPEGYSVSREKKERFSLILESASTNQTSMYLCASSPSGTGAYEQFFGPGTRLTVL.